These T cell receptor beta chains were read from a single sample in a study of blood T cell repertoires in COVID-19. The assay was immunoSEQ multiplex PCR, and TCRdb's table has in-frame clones only and misses some. The table includes about 55,000 clones, just over 90% detected once. The sample consisted of peripheral blood. The receptors shown here come from a middle-aged man with acute or convalescent COVID-19. CDR3s include the opening cysteine and the closing phenylalanine or tryptophan. Each record gives: clone size, J gene, V gene, D gene, CDR3 DNA, CDR3 protein. The D gene is left open where the match is weak. The size field is filled for only some rows; it gives once, few, many or a size class.

size: NA
J: TRBJ1-1
V: TRBV4-3
D: NA
DNA: TGCGCCAGCAGCCAAGGGTCGCTAACCACTGAAGCTTTCTTT
CDR3: CASSQGSLTTEAFF

size: NA
J: TRBJ1-1
V: TRBV7-9
D: NA
DNA: TGTGCCAGCAGCCCTCCGGGACACATGAACACTGAAGCTTTCTTT
CDR3: CASSPPGHMNTEAFF

size: NA
J: TRBJ1-6
V: TRBV14
D: NA
DNA: TGTGCCAGCAGCCAAGAGATCGGGGGTTATTCACCCCTCCACTTT
CDR3: CASSQEIGGYSPLHF

size: NA
J: TRBJ1-6
V: TRBV27
D: NA
DNA: TGTGCCAGCAGGGACGACTGGAGGTCACCCCTCCACTTT
CDR3: CASRDDWRSPLHF

size: NA
J: TRBJ2-7
V: TRBV9
D: NA
DNA: TGTGCCAGCAGCGTAGATGGTAGCGGCCCTGGTGAGCAGTACTTC
CDR3: CASSVDGSGPGEQYF

size: NA
J: TRBJ2-1
V: TRBV27
D: NA
DNA: TGTGCCAGCAGTTTAGCGGGAAGATACAATGAGCAGTTCTTC
CDR3: CASSLAGRYNEQFF

size: NA
J: TRBJ1-1
V: TRBV9
D: NA
DNA: TGTGCCAGCAGCGTAGTTCGACCTAGGTCAACTGAAGCTTTCTTT
CDR3: CASSVVRPRSTEAFF

size: once
J: TRBJ1-5
V: TRBV27
D: NA
DNA: TGTGCCAGCAGTAGACAGTTCAATCAGCCCCAGCATTTT
CDR3: CASSRQFNQPQHF

size: NA
J: TRBJ1-1
V: TRBV5-6
D: NA
DNA: TGTGCCAGCAGCCGGTTGAACACTGAAGCTTTCTTT
CDR3: CASSRLNTEAFF

size: NA
J: TRBJ2-7
V: TRBV18
D: NA
DNA: TGTGCCAGCTCACCAACAACAGGGTCTCGCTACGAGCAGTACTTC
CDR3: CASSPTTGSRYEQYF

size: NA
J: TRBJ2-3
V: TRBV5-6
D: NA
DNA: TGTGCCAGCAGCTTGGGGCACGGGGTAGATACGCAGTATTTT
CDR3: CASSLGHGVDTQYF

size: NA
J: TRBJ2-7
V: TRBV4-1
D: TRBD2
DNA: TGCGCCAGCAGCCACTCGATCACCGGGACTAGCGACGAGCAGTACTTC
CDR3: CASSHSITGTSDEQYF

size: NA
J: TRBJ2-5
V: TRBV7-2
D: NA
DNA: TGTGCCAGCAGCTTCCAGGGTAGAACCCAGTACTTC
CDR3: CASSFQGRTQYF

size: NA
J: TRBJ2-3
V: TRBV7-7
D: TRBD1
DNA: TGTGCCAGCAGCCAAGGACAGGGTGGCACAGATACGCAGTATTTT
CDR3: CASSQGQGGTDTQYF

size: once
J: TRBJ2-1
V: TRBV28
D: TRBD2
DNA: TGTGCCAGCAGTTCCCCGGGGGAGCGGGGCTACAATGAGCAGTTCTTC
CDR3: CASSSPGERGYNEQFF

size: NA
J: TRBJ2-6
V: TRBV27
D: NA
DNA: TGTGCCAGCAGTTTAGCAGGGATGGTCTCTGGGGCCAACGTCCTGACTTTC
CDR3: CASSLAGMVSGANVLTF

size: NA
J: TRBJ1-5
V: TRBV19
D: NA
DNA: TGTGCCAGTAGTATAGACCAGAGCAATCAGCCCCAGCATTTT
CDR3: CASSIDQSNQPQHF

size: once
J: TRBJ2-4
V: TRBV27
D: NA
DNA: TGTGCCAGCACTCCCGGTCGGGGGGCCAAAAACATTCAGTACTTC
CDR3: CASTPGRGAKNIQYF

size: once
J: TRBJ2-6
V: TRBV18
D: TRBD1
DNA: TGTGCCAGCTCACCACTGGGACAGGGGGCGTCTGGGGCCAACGTCCTGACTTTC
CDR3: CASSPLGQGASGANVLTF

size: NA
J: TRBJ1-1
V: TRBV7-9
D: TRBD1
DNA: TGTGCCAGCAGCCAGACAGGGCTTGCTTTCTTT
CDR3: CASSQTGLAFF

size: NA
J: TRBJ1-2
V: TRBV5-1
D: NA
DNA: TGCGCCAGCAGCTCAACAGGGCATGGCTACACCTTC
CDR3: CASSSTGHGYTF

size: NA
J: TRBJ2-1
V: TRBV29-1
D: TRBD2
DNA: TGCAGCGTAGCGGGAGGGTACAATGAGCAGTTCTTC
CDR3: CSVAGGYNEQFF

size: NA
J: TRBJ2-2
V: TRBV4-3
D: NA
DNA: TGCGCCAGCAGCCGAAGATCCGGGGGACCGAACACCGGGGAGCTGTTTTTT
CDR3: CASSRRSGGPNTGELFF

size: NA
J: TRBJ2-3
V: TRBV2
D: TRBD2
DNA: TGTGCCAGCAGTGCAAGACTAGCGGGCCTCACAGATACGCAGTATTTT
CDR3: CASSARLAGLTDTQYF

size: NA
J: TRBJ2-5
V: TRBV11-3
D: TRBD2
DNA: TGTGCCAGCAGCCGAACCCCGAGACTAGCGGGAGGGGAGACCCAGTACTTC
CDR3: CASSRTPRLAGGETQYF

size: NA
J: TRBJ2-1
V: TRBV19
D: NA
DNA: TGTGCCAGTAGTATTCCCCCCGGGGGACGGAATGAGCAGTTCTTC
CDR3: CASSIPPGGRNEQFF

size: NA
J: TRBJ1-1
V: TRBV3-1/TRBV3-2
D: NA
DNA: TGTGCCAGCAGCCAAGTGGGGGGCACTGAAGCTTTCTTT
CDR3: CASSQVGGTEAFF

size: NA
J: TRBJ2-3
V: TRBV19
D: TRBD1
DNA: TGTGCCAGTAGAAACCAGGGGGCGGGCACAGATACGCAGTATTTT
CDR3: CASRNQGAGTDTQYF

size: NA
J: TRBJ2-1
V: TRBV6-6
D: TRBD2
DNA: TGTGCCAGCAGCCGACTAGCGGGAGACAATGAGCAGTTCTTC
CDR3: CASSRLAGDNEQFF

size: NA
J: TRBJ1-5
V: TRBV6-1
D: NA
DNA: TGTGCCAGCAGTGACCGGGGGAGGCCCCAGCATTTT
CDR3: CASSDRGRPQHF

size: NA
J: TRBJ2-3
V: TRBV9
D: TRBD2
DNA: TGTGCCAGCAGCTTCTACGGGGGGAGCACAGATACGCAGTATTTT
CDR3: CASSFYGGSTDTQYF

size: NA
J: TRBJ2-1
V: TRBV5-4
D: NA
DNA: TGTGCCAGCAGCTTGGCTCGTCGAGCGAACGAGCAGTTCTTC
CDR3: CASSLARRANEQFF

size: once
J: TRBJ2-7
V: TRBV5-6
D: TRBD2
DNA: TGTGCCAGCAGCTTGGCCGGACTAGCGGGAGTAGAGCAGTACTTC
CDR3: CASSLAGLAGVEQYF

size: NA
J: TRBJ1-2
V: TRBV30
D: TRBD1
DNA: TGTGCCTGGAGTGTACTGAGGACAGGAGGTTACTATGGCTACACCTTC
CDR3: CAWSVLRTGGYYGYTF

size: NA
J: TRBJ2-7
V: TRBV19
D: TRBD1
DNA: TGTGCCACTATTGGACAGGGAAGATCTGCCTACGAGCAGTACTTC
CDR3: CATIGQGRSAYEQYF

size: NA
J: TRBJ2-7
V: TRBV3-1/TRBV3-2
D: TRBD2
DNA: TGTGCCAGCAGCCCAGCCTCCCAGCGGGGTTCCTACGAGCAGTACTTC
CDR3: CASSPASQRGSYEQYF

size: few
J: TRBJ1-4
V: TRBV3-1/TRBV3-2
D: NA
DNA: TGTGCCAGCAGCCAAGCTCTCGGGACATCAACTAATGAAAAACTGTTTTTT
CDR3: CASSQALGTSTNEKLFF

size: NA
J: TRBJ1-3
V: TRBV7-6
D: TRBD1
DNA: TGTGCCAGCAGCTTAGCGACAGGGGTCCTTTTAAACACCATATATTTT
CDR3: CASSLATGVLLNTIYF

size: NA
J: TRBJ1-5
V: TRBV19
D: NA
DNA: TGTGCCAGTAGTATAAAGGGGGTTGGTCAGCCCCAGCATTTT
CDR3: CASSIKGVGQPQHF

size: NA
J: TRBJ2-6
V: TRBV27
D: NA
DNA: TGTGCCAGCAGTATAACTCACGACAGCAACGGAGCCAACGTCCTGACTTTC
CDR3: CASSITHDSNGANVLTF

size: NA
J: TRBJ1-5
V: TRBV7-2
D: TRBD1
DNA: TGTGCCAGCAGCCCTAGACAGGGGGATCAGCCCCAGCATTTT
CDR3: CASSPRQGDQPQHF

size: once
J: TRBJ1-2
V: TRBV6-1
D: TRBD1
DNA: TGTGCCAGCAGTGAAGCGCAGGGGGACTATGGCTACACCTTC
CDR3: CASSEAQGDYGYTF

size: NA
J: TRBJ2-3
V: TRBV5-8
D: TRBD2
DNA: TGTGCCAGCATCCCACGGGCGGGAGTCGTAGATACGCAGTATTTT
CDR3: CASIPRAGVVDTQYF

size: NA
J: TRBJ2-5
V: TRBV5-4
D: NA
DNA: TGTGCCAGCAGCCCGACCCGGACTTCTCAAGAGACCCAGTACTTC
CDR3: CASSPTRTSQETQYF

size: NA
J: TRBJ1-1
V: TRBV15
D: NA
DNA: TGTGCCACCAGCAGAGATCCTACAGCGGAAGCTGAAGCTTTCTTT
CDR3: CATSRDPTAEAEAFF

size: NA
J: TRBJ1-2
V: TRBV3-1/TRBV3-2
D: NA
DNA: TGTGCCAGCAGCCAAGATGAGGGTAAATTCTATGGCTACACCTTC
CDR3: CASSQDEGKFYGYTF

size: NA
J: TRBJ2-7
V: TRBV12-3/TRBV12-4
D: NA
DNA: TGTGCCAGCAGGCACCCCGGGGAAGACGAGCAGTACTTC
CDR3: CASRHPGEDEQYF

size: NA
J: TRBJ2-5
V: TRBV3-1/TRBV3-2
D: NA
DNA: TGTGCCAGCAGCCAGCCCGGGAGTATGTCTGAGACCCAGTACTTC
CDR3: CASSQPGSMSETQYF

size: NA
J: TRBJ1-5
V: TRBV6-5
D: NA
DNA: TGTGCCAGCAGTTACTCGAGATGGGGGGGGCAGCCCCAGCATTTT
CDR3: CASSYSRWGGQPQHF

size: NA
J: TRBJ1-1
V: TRBV11-3
D: NA
DNA: TGTGCCAGCAGCTTAACCGGGGACACTGAAGCTTTCTTT
CDR3: CASSLTGDTEAFF

size: NA
J: TRBJ2-3
V: TRBV11-3
D: TRBD2
DNA: TGTGCCAGCAGCCAGCGGGGTAGCACAGATACGCAGTATTTT
CDR3: CASSQRGSTDTQYF

size: NA
J: TRBJ2-7
V: TRBV4-2
D: TRBD1
DNA: TGTGCCAGCAGCCAACCGGGACAGGGTACCTACGAGCAGTACTTC
CDR3: CASSQPGQGTYEQYF

size: NA
J: TRBJ1-2
V: TRBV9
D: TRBD1
DNA: TGTGCCAGCAGCGTAGCCTTGACAGGGTTGTACACCTTC
CDR3: CASSVALTGLYTF